This T cell receptor beta chain was documented in a study of cytomegalovirus exposure and HLA in healthy donors. Study-wide background: Researchers found that approximately 85% of some 400 genotyped donors fell within the Caucasian-associated ancestry cluster.

Remarks on this clone: Antigen unknown.

The CDR3 is 14 amino acids. Trimming left V 5 bases short and J 0 bases short, with 9 bases between. CDR1 and CDR2 from the germline V gene are LNHDA and SQIVND (reference sequence). Study results and caveats: Indistinguishable V segments, including TRBV6-2 and TRBV6-3, were excluded. Common viral pathogens (according to a later analysis) appeared linked to several of the most significant clusters.

The PCR ran on 60 Vbeta and 13 Jbeta primers. Sequencing used immunoSEQ multiplex PCR; TCRdb keeps in-frame clones, though not all of them. The sample has about 120,000 clones, roughly 80% seen once. This TCR was sampled from a woman aged 40 to 50 in good health and CMV-seropositive. The gene calls are TRBV19 and TRBJ2-3; unclear D gene. The specimen sequenced was PBMCs. This CDR3 is CASSVQSSTDTQYF. DNA of the CDR3: TGTGCCAGTAGTGTACAGTCTAGCACAGATACGCAGTATTTT.